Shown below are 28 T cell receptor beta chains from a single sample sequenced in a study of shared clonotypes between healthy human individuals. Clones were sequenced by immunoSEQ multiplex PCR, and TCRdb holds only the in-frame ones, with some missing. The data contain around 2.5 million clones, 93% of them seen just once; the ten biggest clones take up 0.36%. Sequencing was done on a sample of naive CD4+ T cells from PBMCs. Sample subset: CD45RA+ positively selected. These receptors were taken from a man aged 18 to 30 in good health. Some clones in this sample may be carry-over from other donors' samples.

The CDR3 sequence: CASSVAFWFRWNEQFF. As DNA, the CDR3 is TGTGCCAGCAGCGTAGCCTTTTGGTTCCGTTGGAATGAGCAGTTCTTC. V and J are TRBV9 and TRBJ2-1; unclear D gene. Per the germline V gene, CDR1 is SGDLS and CDR2 is YYNGEE. V was cut by 0 bases and J by 7 bases, with 17 bases left in between. The CDR3 is made up of 16 amino acids.

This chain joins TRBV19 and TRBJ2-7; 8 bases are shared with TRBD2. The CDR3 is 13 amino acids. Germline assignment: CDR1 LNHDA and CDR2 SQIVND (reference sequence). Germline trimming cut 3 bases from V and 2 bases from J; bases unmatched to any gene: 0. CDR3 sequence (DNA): TGTGCCAGTAGTATGGGACTAGCCTACGAGCAGTACTTC. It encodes CASSMGLAYEQYF.

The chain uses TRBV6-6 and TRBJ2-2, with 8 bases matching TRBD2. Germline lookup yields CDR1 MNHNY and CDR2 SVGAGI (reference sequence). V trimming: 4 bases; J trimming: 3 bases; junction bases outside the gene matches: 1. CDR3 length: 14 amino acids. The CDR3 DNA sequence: TGTGCCAGCAGTTCCGGGAGGGACACCGGGGAGCTGTTTTTT. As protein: CASSSGRDTGELFF.

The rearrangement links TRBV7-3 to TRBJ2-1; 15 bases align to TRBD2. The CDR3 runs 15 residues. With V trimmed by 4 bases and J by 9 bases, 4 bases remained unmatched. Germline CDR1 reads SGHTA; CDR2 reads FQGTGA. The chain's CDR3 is CASSSGLAGGGEQFF. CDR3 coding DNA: TGTGCCAGCAGCTCCGGACTAGCGGGAGGGGGTGAGCAGTTCTTC. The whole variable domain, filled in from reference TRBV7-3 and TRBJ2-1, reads GAGVSQTPSNKVTEKGKYVELRCDPISGHTALYWYRQSLGQGPEFLIYFQGTGAADDSGLPNDRFFAVRPEGSVSTLKIQRTERGDSAVYLCASSSGLAGGGEQFFGPGTRLTVL.

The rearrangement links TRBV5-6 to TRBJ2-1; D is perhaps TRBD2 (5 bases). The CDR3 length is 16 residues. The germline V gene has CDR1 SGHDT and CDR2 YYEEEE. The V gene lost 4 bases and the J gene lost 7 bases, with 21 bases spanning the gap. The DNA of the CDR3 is TGTGCCAGCAGCACCCTTTTTAGGGCTAGCAGGAATGAGCAGTTCTTC. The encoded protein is CASSTLFRASRNEQFF. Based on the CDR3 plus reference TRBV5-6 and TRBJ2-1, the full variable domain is DAGVTQSPTHLIKTRGQQVTLRCSPKSGHDTVSWYQQALGQGPQFIFQYYEEEERQRGNFPDRFSGHQFPNYSSELNVNALLLGDSALYLCASSTLFRASRNEQFFGPGTRLTVL.

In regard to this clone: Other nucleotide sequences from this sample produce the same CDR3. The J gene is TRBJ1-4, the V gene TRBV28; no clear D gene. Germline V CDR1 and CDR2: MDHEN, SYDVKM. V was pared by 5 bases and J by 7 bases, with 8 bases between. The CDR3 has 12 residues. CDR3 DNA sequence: TGTGCCAGCAGTCAAGGAGGTGAAAAACTGTTTTTT. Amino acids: CASSQGGEKLFF.

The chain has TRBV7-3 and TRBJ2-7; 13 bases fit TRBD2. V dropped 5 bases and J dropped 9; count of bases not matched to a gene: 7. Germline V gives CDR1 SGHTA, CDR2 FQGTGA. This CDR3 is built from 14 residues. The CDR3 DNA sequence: TGTGCCAGCAGCCTTGGACTAGCGGGAGTTGGGCAGTACTTC. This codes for CASSLGLAGVGQYF.

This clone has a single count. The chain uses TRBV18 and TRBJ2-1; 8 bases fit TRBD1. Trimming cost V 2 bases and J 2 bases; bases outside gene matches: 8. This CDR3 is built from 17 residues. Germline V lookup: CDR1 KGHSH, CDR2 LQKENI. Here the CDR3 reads CASSPRPRDRTYNEQFF. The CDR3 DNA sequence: TGTGCCAGCTCACCAAGGCCCCGGGACAGGACCTACAATGAGCAGTTCTTC.

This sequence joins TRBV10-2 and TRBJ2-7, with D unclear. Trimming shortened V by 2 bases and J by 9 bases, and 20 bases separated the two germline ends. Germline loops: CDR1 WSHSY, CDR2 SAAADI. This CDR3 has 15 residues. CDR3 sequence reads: CASSELQALLSGQYF. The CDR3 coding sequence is TGCGCCAGCAGTGAGCTGCAGGCCCTCCTTTCCGGGCAGTACTTC.

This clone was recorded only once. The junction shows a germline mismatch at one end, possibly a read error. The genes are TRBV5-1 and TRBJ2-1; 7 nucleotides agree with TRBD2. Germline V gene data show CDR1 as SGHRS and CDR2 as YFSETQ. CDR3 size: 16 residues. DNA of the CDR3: TGCGCCAGCAGCTTGTACGCGGGAGCCTCCAACAATGAGCAGTTCTTC. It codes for CASSLYAGASNNEQFF.

The CDR3 region is CASSLVWDATDTQYF. In DNA, the CDR3 is TGTGCCAGCAGCTTAGTTTGGGATGCCACAGATACGCAGTATTTT. The chain recombines TRBV7-2 with TRBJ2-3; no clear D gene. This CDR3 comprises 15 residues. Germline lookup yields CDR1 SGHTA and CDR2 FQGNSA. V was cut by 1 base and J by 2 bases, with 10 bases left in between.

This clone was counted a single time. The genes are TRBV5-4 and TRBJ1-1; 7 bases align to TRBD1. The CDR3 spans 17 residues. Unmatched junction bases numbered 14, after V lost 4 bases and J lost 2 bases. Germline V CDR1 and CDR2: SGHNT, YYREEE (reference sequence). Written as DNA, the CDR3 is TGTGCCAGCAGCGGCCCCCCGAGGACAGGAAGTAACACTGAAGCTTTCTTT. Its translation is CASSGPPRTGSNTEAFF.

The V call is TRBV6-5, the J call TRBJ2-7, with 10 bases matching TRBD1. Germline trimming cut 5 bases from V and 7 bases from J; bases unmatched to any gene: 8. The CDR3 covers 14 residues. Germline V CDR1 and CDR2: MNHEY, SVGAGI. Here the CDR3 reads CASSTTGGWGEQYF. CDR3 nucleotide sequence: TGTGCCAGCAGTACGACAGGGGGCTGGGGGGAGCAGTACTTC.

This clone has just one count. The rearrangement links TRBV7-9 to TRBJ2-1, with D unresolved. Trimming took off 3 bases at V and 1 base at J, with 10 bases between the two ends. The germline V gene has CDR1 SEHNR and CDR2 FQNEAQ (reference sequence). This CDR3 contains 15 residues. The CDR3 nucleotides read TGTGCCAGCAGCTTTGGGCCTGAATCCTACAATGAGCAGTTCTTC. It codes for CASSFGPESYNEQFF.

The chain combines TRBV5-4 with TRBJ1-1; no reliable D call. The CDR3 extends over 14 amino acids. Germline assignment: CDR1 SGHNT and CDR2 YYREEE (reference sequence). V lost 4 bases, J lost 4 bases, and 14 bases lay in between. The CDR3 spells CASSLPGSVTEAFF. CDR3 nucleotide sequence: TGTGCCAGCAGCCTCCCCGGGAGTGTCACTGAAGCTTTCTTT.

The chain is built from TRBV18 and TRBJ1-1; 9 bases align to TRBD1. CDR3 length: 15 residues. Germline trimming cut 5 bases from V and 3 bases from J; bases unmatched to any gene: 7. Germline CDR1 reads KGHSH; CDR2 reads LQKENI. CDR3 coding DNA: TGTGCCAGCTCAGCCCTCGACAGGGGGTACACTGAAGCTTTCTTT. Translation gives CASSALDRGYTEAFF.

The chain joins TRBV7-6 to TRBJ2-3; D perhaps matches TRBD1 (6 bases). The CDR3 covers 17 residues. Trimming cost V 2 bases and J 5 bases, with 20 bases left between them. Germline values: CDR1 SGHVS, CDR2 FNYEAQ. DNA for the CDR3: TGTGCCAGCAGCTTACTTGGCAGGTCGAAGGGGGTAGATACGCAGTATTTT. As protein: CASSLLGRSKGVDTQYF.

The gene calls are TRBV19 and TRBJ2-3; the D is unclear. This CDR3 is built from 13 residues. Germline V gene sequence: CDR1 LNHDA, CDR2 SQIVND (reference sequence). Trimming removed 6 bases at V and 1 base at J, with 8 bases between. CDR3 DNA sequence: TGTGCCAGTAGGTGGGTGGGCACAGATACGCAGTATTTT. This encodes CASRWVGTDTQYF.

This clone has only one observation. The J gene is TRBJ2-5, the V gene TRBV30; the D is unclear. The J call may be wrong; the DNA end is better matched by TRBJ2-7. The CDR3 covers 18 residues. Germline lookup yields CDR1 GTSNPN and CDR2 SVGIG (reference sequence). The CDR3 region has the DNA TGTGCCTGGAGTGGTAGGCGTAGGGCAACCGACCCGCTCTACGAGCAGTACTTC. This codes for CAWSGRRRATDPLYEQYF.

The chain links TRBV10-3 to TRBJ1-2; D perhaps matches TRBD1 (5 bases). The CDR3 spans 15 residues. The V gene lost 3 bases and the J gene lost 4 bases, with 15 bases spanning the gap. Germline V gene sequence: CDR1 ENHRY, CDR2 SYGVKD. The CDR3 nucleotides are TGTGCCATCAGTGAACGTTTAGGGGCTGGCTATGGCTACACCTTC. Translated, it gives CAISERLGAGYGYTF.

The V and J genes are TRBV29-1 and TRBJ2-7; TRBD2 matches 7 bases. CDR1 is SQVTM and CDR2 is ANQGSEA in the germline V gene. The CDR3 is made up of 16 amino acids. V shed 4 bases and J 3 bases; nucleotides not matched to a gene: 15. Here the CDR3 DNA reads TGCAGCGTTGCCGGGCCGAGCGGGGCTAGAGACTACGAGCAGTACTTC. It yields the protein CSVAGPSGARDYEQYF.

The CDR3 region has the DNA TGTGCCAGCAGGTTAAGTGGGGGGGCCTACGAGCAGTACTTC. Protein: CASRLSGGAYEQYF. The genes are TRBV6-5 and TRBJ2-7; TRBD2 matches at 7 bases. Trimming took 6 bases from V and 2 from J; bases not matched to a gene: 7. The CDR3 totals 14 residues. The V gene's germline CDR1 is MNHEY and CDR2 SVGAGI.

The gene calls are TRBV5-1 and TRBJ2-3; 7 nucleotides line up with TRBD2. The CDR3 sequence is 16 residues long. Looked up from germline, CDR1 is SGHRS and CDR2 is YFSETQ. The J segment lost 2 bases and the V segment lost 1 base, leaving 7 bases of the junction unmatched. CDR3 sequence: CASSLTWAGATDTQYF. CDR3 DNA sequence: TGCGCCAGCAGCTTGACGTGGGCGGGAGCCACAGATACGCAGTATTTT.

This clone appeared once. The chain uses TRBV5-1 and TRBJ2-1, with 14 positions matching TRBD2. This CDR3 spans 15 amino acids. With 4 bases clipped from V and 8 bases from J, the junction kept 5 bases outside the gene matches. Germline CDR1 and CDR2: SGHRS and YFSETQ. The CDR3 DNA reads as TGCGCCAGCAGCAGGGGACTAGCGGGAGTACATGAGCAGTTCTTC. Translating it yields CASSRGLAGVHEQFF.

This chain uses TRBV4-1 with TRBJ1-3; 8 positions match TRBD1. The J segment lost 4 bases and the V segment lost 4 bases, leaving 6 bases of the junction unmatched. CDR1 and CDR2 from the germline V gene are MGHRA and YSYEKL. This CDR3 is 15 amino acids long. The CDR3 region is CASSPLGQGGNTIYF. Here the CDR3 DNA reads TGCGCCAGCAGCCCATTAGGACAGGGAGGAAACACCATATATTTT.

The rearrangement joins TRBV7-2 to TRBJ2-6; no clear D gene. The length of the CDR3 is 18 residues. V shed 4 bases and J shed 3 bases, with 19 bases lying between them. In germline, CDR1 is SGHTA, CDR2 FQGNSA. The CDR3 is CASSSRAPLKGGANVLTF. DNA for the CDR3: TGTGCCAGCAGCTCTAGGGCCCCACTCAAGGGTGGGGCCAACGTCCTGACTTTC. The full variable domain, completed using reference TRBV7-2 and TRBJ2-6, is GAGVSQSPSNKVTEKGKDVELRCDPISGHTALYWYRQSLGQGLEFLIYFQGNSAPDKSGLPSDRFSAERTGGSVSTLTIQRTQQEDSAVYLCASSSRAPLKGGANVLTFGAGSRLTVL.

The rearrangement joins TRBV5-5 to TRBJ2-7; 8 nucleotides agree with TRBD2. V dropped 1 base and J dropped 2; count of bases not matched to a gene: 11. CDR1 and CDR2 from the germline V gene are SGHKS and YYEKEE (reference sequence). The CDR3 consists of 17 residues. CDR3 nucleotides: TGTGCCAGCAGCTTGCCCCTCATAGCGGGATTTACCTACGAGCAGTACTTC. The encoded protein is CASSLPLIAGFTYEQYF.

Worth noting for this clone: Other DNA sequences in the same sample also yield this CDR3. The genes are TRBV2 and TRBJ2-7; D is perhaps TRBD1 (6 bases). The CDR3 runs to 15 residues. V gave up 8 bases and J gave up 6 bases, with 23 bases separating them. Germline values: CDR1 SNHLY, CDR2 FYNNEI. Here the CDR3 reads CASPPYRAPDGEQYF. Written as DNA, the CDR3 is TGTGCCAGCCCCCCCTACAGGGCCCCTGACGGCGAGCAGTACTTC.